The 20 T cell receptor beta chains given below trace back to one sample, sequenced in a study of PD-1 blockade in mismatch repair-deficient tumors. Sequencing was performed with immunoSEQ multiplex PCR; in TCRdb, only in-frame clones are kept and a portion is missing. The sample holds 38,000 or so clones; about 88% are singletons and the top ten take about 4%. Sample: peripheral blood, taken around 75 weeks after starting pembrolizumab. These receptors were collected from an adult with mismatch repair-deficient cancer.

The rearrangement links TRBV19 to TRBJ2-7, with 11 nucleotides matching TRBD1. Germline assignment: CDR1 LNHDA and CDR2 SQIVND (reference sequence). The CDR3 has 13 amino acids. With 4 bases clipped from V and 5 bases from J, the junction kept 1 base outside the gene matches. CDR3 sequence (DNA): TGTGCCAGTAGTAGGGACAGGGGGGACGAGCAGTACTTC. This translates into CASSRDRGDEQYF.

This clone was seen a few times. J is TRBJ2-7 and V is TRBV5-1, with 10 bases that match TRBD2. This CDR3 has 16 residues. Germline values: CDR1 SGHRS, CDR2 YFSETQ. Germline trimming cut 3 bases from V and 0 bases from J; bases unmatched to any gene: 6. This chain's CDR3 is CASSWTSGLSSYEQYF. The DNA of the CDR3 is TGCGCCAGCAGCTGGACTAGCGGCCTTAGCTCCTACGAGCAGTACTTC.

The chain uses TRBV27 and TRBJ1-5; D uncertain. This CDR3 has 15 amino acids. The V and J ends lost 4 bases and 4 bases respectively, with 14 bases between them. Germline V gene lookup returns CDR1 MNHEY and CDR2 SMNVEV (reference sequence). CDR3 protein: CASSSLAGQNQPQHF. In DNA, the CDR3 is TGTGCCAGCAGTTCCCTCGCGGGCCAGAATCAGCCCCAGCATTTT.

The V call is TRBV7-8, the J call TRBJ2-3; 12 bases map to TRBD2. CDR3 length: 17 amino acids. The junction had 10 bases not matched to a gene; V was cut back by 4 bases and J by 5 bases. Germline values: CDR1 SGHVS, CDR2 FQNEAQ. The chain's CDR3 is CASSSYRLAGGKDTQYF. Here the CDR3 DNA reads TGTGCCAGCAGCTCCTATAGGCTAGCGGGAGGGAAAGATACGCAGTATTTT.

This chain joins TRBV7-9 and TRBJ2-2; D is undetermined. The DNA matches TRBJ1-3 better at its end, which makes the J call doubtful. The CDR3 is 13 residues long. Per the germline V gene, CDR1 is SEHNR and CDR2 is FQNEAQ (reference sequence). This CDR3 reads CASSSANGNTIYF. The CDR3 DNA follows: TGTGCCAGCAGCTCGGCGAATGGAAACACCATATATTTT.

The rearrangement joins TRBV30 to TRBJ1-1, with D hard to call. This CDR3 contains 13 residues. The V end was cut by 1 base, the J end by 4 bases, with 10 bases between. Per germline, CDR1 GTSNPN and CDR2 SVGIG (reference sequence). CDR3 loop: CAWSEVVGTEAFF. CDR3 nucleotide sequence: TGTGCCTGGAGTGAGGTAGTGGGCACTGAAGCTTTCTTT.

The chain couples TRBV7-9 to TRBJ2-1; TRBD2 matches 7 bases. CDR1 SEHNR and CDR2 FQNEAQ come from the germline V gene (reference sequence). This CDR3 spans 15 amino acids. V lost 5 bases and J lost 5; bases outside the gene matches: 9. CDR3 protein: CASSRARGSNNEQFF. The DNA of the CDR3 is TGTGCCAGCAGCAGAGCCCGCGGGAGCAACAATGAGCAGTTCTTC.

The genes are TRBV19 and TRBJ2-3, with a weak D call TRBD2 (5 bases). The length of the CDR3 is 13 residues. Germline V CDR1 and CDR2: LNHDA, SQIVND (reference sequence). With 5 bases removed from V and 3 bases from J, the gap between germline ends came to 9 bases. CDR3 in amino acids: CASSSGETDTQYF. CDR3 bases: TGTGCCAGTAGTTCCGGGGAAACAGATACGCAGTATTTT.

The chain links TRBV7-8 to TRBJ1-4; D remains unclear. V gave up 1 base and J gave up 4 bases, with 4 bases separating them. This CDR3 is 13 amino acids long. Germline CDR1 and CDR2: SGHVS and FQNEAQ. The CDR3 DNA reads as TGTGCCAGCAGCTTAGGGGATAATGAAAAACTGTTTTTT. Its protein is CASSLGDNEKLFF.

This chain's CDR3 is CAVEDRANEKLFF. CDR3 DNA: TGTGCCGTTGAAGACAGGGCTAATGAAAAACTGTTTTTT. The genes are TRBV10-3 and TRBJ1-4; 7 nucleotides align to TRBD1. The CDR3 runs to 13 residues. V lost 11 bases, J lost 3 bases, and 6 bases stayed unmatched. The germline gives CDR1 ENHRY, CDR2 SYGVKD.

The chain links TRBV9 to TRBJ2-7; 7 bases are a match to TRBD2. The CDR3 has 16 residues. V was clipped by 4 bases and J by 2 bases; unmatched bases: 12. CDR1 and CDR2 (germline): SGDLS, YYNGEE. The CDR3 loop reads CASSPKERGGTYEQYF. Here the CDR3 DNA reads TGTGCCAGCAGCCCCAAGGAGCGCGGGGGAACCTACGAGCAGTACTTC.

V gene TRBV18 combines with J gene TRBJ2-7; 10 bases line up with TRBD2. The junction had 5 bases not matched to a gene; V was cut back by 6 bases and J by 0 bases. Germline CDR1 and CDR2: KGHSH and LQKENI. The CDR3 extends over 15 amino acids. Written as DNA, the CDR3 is TGTGCCAGCTCTACTAGCGGGATAAACTCCTACGAGCAGTACTTC. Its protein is CASSTSGINSYEQYF.

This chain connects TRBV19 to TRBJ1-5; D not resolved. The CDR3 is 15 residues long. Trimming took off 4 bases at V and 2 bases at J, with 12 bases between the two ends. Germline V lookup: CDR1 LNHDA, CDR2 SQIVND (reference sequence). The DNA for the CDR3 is TGTGCCAGTAGTAAAGAGGGATGGGGCAATCAGCCCCAGCATTTT. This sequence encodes CASSKEGWGNQPQHF.

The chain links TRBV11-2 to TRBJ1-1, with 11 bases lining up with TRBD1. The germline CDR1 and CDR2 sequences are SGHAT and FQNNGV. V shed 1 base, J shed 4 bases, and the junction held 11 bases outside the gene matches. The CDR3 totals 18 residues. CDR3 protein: CASSLAGQGGSSATEAFF. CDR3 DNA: TGTGCCAGCAGCTTAGCGGGACAGGGGGGATCGTCGGCCACTGAAGCTTTCTTT.

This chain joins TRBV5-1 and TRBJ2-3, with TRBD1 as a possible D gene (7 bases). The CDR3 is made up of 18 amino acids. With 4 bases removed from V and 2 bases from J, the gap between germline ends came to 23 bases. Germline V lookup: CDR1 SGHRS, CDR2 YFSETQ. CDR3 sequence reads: CASSRTLRGGGPTDTQYF. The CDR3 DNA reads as TGCGCCAGCAGCCGCACCCTTAGAGGAGGGGGCCCCACAGATACGCAGTATTTT.

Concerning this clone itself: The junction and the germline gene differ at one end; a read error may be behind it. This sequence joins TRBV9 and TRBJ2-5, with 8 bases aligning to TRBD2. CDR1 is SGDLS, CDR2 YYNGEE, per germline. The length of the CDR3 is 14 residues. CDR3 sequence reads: CASSVREGRETQYF. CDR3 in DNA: TGTGCCAGCAGCGTCCGGGAGGGCCGGGAGACTCAGTACTTC.

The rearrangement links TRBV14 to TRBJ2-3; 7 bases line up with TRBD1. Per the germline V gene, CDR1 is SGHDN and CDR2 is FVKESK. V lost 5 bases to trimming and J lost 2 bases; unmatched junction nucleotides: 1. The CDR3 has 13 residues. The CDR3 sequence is CASSDRVTDTQYF. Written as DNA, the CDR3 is TGTGCCAGCAGCGACAGGGTCACAGATACGCAGTATTTT.

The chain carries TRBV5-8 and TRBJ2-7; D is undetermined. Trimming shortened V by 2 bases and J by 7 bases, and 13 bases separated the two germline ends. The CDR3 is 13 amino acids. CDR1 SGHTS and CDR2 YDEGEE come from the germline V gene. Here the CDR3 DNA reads TGTGCCAGCAGCTTTCCCCCTCCTAGGGAGCAGTACTTC. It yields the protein CASSFPPPREQYF.

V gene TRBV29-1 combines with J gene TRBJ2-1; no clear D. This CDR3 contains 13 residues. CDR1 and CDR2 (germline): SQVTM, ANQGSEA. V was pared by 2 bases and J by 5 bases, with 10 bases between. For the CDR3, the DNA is TGCAGCGTTGAATGGCCCCGGCACAATGAGCAGTTCTTC. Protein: CSVEWPRHNEQFF.

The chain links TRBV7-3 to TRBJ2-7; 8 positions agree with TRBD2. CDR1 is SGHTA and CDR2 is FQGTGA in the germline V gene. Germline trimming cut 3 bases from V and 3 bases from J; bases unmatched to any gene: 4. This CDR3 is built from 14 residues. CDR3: CASSFAGGNYEQYF. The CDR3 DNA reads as TGTGCCAGCAGCTTCGCGGGAGGAAACTACGAGCAGTACTTC. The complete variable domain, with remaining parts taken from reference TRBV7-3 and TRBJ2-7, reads GAGVSQTPSNKVTEKGKYVELRCDPISGHTALYWYRQSLGQGPEFLIYFQGTGAADDSGLPNDRFFAVRPEGSVSTLKIQRTERGDSAVYLCASSFAGGNYEQYFGPGTRLTVT.